This TCR beta chain was sequenced in a study of shared clonotypes between healthy human individuals. Investigators spread the genomic DNA of each subset evenly over several immunoSEQ plates. Generated by immunoSEQ multiplex PCR, the TCRdb table keeps only in-frame clones and is missing some. The sample yields about 470,000 clones, about four fifths seen once. V gave up 4 bases and J gave up 0 bases, with 5 bases separating them. This CDR3 is 12 amino acids long. The germline CDR1 and CDR2 sequences are SGHNT and YYREEE (reference sequence). The chain combines TRBV5-4 with TRBJ2-7; D unresolved. The TCR was taken from a woman aged 40 to 49 in good health. Some clones in this sample may be carry-over from other donors' samples. The sequencing input was PBMCs. The CDR3 sequence is CASSDGSYEQYF. CDR3 nucleotides: TGTGCCAGCAGCGACGGCTCCTACGAGCAGTACTTC.